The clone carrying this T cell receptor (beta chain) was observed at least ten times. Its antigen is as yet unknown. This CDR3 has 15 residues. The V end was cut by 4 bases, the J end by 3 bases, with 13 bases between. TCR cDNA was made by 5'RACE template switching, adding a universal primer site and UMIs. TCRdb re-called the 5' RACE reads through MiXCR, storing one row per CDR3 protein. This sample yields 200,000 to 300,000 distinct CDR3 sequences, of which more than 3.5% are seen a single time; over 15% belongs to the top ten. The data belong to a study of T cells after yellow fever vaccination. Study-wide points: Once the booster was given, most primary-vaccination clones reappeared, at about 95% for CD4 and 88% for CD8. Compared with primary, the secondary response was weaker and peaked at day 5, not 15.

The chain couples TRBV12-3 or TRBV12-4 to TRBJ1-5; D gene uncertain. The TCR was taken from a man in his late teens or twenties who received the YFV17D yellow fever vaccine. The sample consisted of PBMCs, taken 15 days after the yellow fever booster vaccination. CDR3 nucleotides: TGTGCCAGCAGTTGGGGAAGCGGGAACAATCAGCCCCAGCATTTT. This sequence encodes CASSWGSGNNQPQHF.